Each of the 17 T cell receptor beta chains below was sequenced from the same sample in a study of T cell changes during pregnancy in multiple sclerosis. Assay: immunoSEQ multiplex PCR; the TCRdb copy retains only in-frame clones and omits some. The sample lists 15,000 to 20,000 clones, more than 80% occurring once. The specimen was CD8+ T cells from peripheral blood mononuclear cells, collected in the third trimester of pregnancy. These receptors came from a female donor in good health, enrolled as a control in a pregnancy study.

This rearrangement joins TRBV28 to TRBJ1-6; no clear D. Trimming pared 5 bases from V and 0 bases from J, leaving 11 bases between. The germline gives CDR1 MDHEN, CDR2 SYDVKM. CDR3 length: 16 amino acids. The CDR3 DNA is TGTGCCAGCAGTCCAAACGCGGACTCCTATAATTCACCCCTCCACTTT. This sequence encodes CASSPNADSYNSPLHF.

The chain recombines TRBV4-3 with TRBJ2-3; 8 bases fit TRBD2. This CDR3 contains 19 residues. Germline V gene sequence: CDR1 LGHNA, CDR2 YSLEER. Trimming removed 0 bases from V and 5 bases from J; junction bases left unmatched: 16. The CDR3 sequence: CASSQDSPAGGGNLDTQYF. CDR3 DNA: TGCGCCAGCAGCCAAGATTCTCCGGCCGGCGGGGGGAACCTAGATACGCAGTATTTT.

The CDR3 loop is CASSLAGNSQNEQFF. The CDR3 DNA follows: TGTGCCAGCAGCTTAGCCGGAAACAGCCAAAATGAGCAGTTCTTC. The V and J genes are TRBV7-8 and TRBJ2-1; D is ambiguous. CDR3 size: 15 residues. Germline lookup yields CDR1 SGHVS and CDR2 FQNEAQ. V was shortened by 0 bases and J by 7 bases, with 13 bases between the two germline ends. The whole variable domain, filled in from reference TRBV7-8 and TRBJ2-1, reads GAGVSQSPRYKVAKRGQDVALRCDPISGHVSLFWYQQALGQGPEFLTYFQNEAQLDKSGLPSDRFFAERPEGSVSTLKIQRTQQEDSAVYLCASSLAGNSQNEQFFGPGTRLTVL.

This chain joins TRBV4-3 and TRBJ2-3; tentative D call: TRBD1 (5 bases). CDR3 length: 16 residues. In germline, CDR1 is LGHNA, CDR2 YSLEER. The V end was cut by 4 bases, the J end by 2 bases, with 16 bases between. In nucleotides, the CDR3 is TGCGCCAGCAGCCCCGGACACCTTCTCAACACAGATACGCAGTATTTT. This gives the protein CASSPGHLLNTDTQYF.

The chain recombines TRBV7-3 with TRBJ2-1; D not resolved. Germline V gene lookup returns CDR1 SGHTA and CDR2 FQGTGA. The CDR3 is 12 amino acids. The ends were cut back, 5 bases at V and 3 bases at J, with 5 bases in the middle. The CDR3 region is CASSDNYNEQFF. The CDR3 DNA reads as TGTGCCAGCAGCGACAACTACAATGAGCAGTTCTTC. The full variable domain, completed using reference TRBV7-3 and TRBJ2-1, is GAGVSQTPSNKVTEKGKYVELRCDPISGHTALYWYRQSLGQGPEFLIYFQGTGAADDSGLPNDRFFAVRPEGSVSTLKIQRTERGDSAVYLCASSDNYNEQFFGPGTRLTVL.

Note on this clone: Other DNA sequences in the sample encode the same CDR3. J is TRBJ2-3 and V is TRBV7-9; D possibly corresponds to TRBD2 (5 bases). The CDR3 sequence is 15 residues long. The germline V gene has CDR1 SEHNR and CDR2 FQNEAQ (reference sequence). V was clipped by 2 bases and J by 0 bases, with 9 bases between them. CDR3 nucleotides: TGTGCCAGCAGCTTATCGGGATCTAGCACAGATACGCAGTATTTT. Protein: CASSLSGSSTDTQYF.

The V gene is TRBV27, the J gene TRBJ2-7; 12 bases are a match to TRBD2. Trimming removed 5 bases from V and 3 bases from J; junction bases left unmatched: 14. The CDR3 loop spans 18 amino acids. The germline CDR1 and CDR2 sequences are MNHEY and SMNVEV (reference sequence). CDR3 in amino acids: CASSPLPRLAGENYEQYF. The CDR3 nucleotides are TGTGCCAGCAGTCCGCTCCCCCGACTAGCGGGGGAAAACTACGAGCAGTACTTC.

This chain connects TRBV18 to TRBJ1-1, with 8 nucleotides matching TRBD1. Unmatched junction bases numbered 5, after V lost 10 bases and J lost 1 base. The CDR3 consists of 13 residues. The germline CDR1 and CDR2 sequences are KGHSH and LQKENI. CDR3 DNA: TGTGCCACTTACGGACAGGGGAACACTGAAGCTTTCTTT. Translation gives CATYGQGNTEAFF.

This sequence joins TRBV9 and TRBJ1-1; D is possibly TRBD1 (5 bases). V was pared by 0 bases and J by 8 bases, with 11 bases between. Per germline, CDR1 SGDLS and CDR2 YYNGEE. This CDR3 region has 13 residues. The CDR3 protein is CASSVDLNREAFF. DNA for the CDR3: TGTGCCAGCAGCGTAGACCTGAACAGGGAAGCTTTCTTT.

The J gene is TRBJ2-7, the V gene TRBV7-9; 9 bases fit TRBD1. The CDR3 length is 14 residues. After removal of 5 bases from V and 5 bases from J, the junction contained 7 bases not matched to a gene. Germline V gene lookup returns CDR1 SEHNR and CDR2 FQNEAQ (reference sequence). CDR3 sequence: CASSVQGASDEQYF. CDR3 nucleotide sequence: TGTGCCAGCAGCGTACAGGGGGCGTCTGACGAGCAGTACTTC.

The CDR3 spells CASSQGTGTGNAYEQYF. The CDR3 region has the DNA TGCGCCAGCAGCCAAGGGACCGGGACAGGGAATGCGTACGAGCAGTACTTC. The J gene is TRBJ2-7, the V gene TRBV4-3, with 9 bases fitting TRBD1. Trimming took 1 base from V and 4 from J; bases not matched to a gene: 11. The germline V gene has CDR1 LGHNA and CDR2 YSLEER. The CDR3 runs 17 residues.

A few counts support this clone. The rearrangement links TRBV9 to TRBJ1-6; D may be TRBD1 (5 bases). Trimming stripped 4 bases from V and 8 bases from J, with 19 bases between. The CDR3 is made up of 16 amino acids. Germline CDR1 is SGDLS and CDR2 is YYNGEE. Written as DNA, the CDR3 is TGTGCCAGCAGCACCCAGTTCACAGGTGAACATTCACCCCTCCACTTT. It yields the protein CASSTQFTGEHSPLHF.

This chain connects TRBV27 to TRBJ2-2; 8 bases are a match to TRBD2. Trimming removed 3 bases from V and 2 bases from J; junction bases left unmatched: 8. Germline V gives CDR1 MNHEY, CDR2 SMNVEV (reference sequence). The CDR3 contains 17 residues. The CDR3 region has the DNA TGTGCCAGCAGTTTTTGGGCGGGGGGCAGTAACACCGGGGAGCTGTTTTTT. Translation: CASSFWAGGSNTGELFF.

The chain combines TRBV4-2 with TRBJ2-5; D might be TRBD2 (5 bases). The CDR3 contains 15 residues. The V gene's germline CDR1 is LGHNA and CDR2 YNFKEQ. V gave up 0 bases and J gave up 1 base, with 9 bases separating them. CDR3 DNA: TGTGCCAGCAGCCAAGATTCCGGGGTCCAAGAGACCCAGTACTTC. Amino acids: CASSQDSGVQETQYF.

This chain uses TRBV4-2 with TRBJ2-7; D is perhaps TRBD2 (6 bases). CDR1 is LGHNA and CDR2 is YNFKEQ in the germline V gene. The germline V and J ends were trimmed by 4 bases and 7 bases, with 20 bases remaining between them. The CDR3 length is 15 residues. This chain's CDR3 is CASSPEGGLALEQYF. In DNA, the CDR3 is TGTGCCAGCAGCCCAGAAGGTGGGCTAGCGCTTGAGCAGTACTTC.

This clone was recorded a few times. The chain uses TRBV7-9 and TRBJ1-1; TRBD1 might be the D (6 bases). Trimming removed 1 base from V and 6 bases from J, with 15 bases in between. Germline loops: CDR1 SEHNR, CDR2 FQNEAQ (reference sequence). CDR3 length: 15 amino acids. DNA of the CDR3: TGTGCCAGCAGCTTAGTTACAGGGCGTTTGGCTGAAGCTTTCTTT. Translating it yields CASSLVTGRLAEAFF.

The chain links TRBV7-9 to TRBJ1-6, with 9 bases matching TRBD1. Germline V CDR1 and CDR2: SEHNR, FQNEAQ (reference sequence). The ends lost 4 bases at V and 9 bases at J; junction bases unmatched: 4. The CDR3 runs to 14 residues. The CDR3 sequence is CASSSGQGVSPLHF. The CDR3 region has the DNA TGTGCCAGCAGCTCGGGACAGGGAGTTTCACCCCTCCACTTT. Complete variable domain (other parts from reference TRBV7-9 and TRBJ1-6): DTGVSQNPRHKITKRGQNVTFRCDPISEHNRLYWYRQTLGQGPEFLTYFQNEAQLEKSRLLSDRFSAERPKGSFSTLEIQRTEQGDSAMYLCASSSGQGVSPLHFGNGTRLTVT.